The T cell receptor beta chain described here comes from a study of spatial heterogeneity in lung cancer. Study-level background: Alpha-chain sequences were consistently detected in smaller numbers than beta-chain sequences. Notes on the study in general: Tumor TCRs that were ubiquitous and expanded showed up in blood more at resection than follow-up.

This clonotype was detected many times. Its antigen is unknown. The CDR3 spans 15 residues. Germline CDR1 MNHEY, CDR2 SVGAGI. V shed 5 bases and J shed 2 bases, with 15 bases lying between them. Every individual TCR cDNA molecule carried its own unique molecular identifier, which allowed correction of PCR and sequencing errors. MiXCR, run by TCRdb on the 5' RACE reads, gives a single entry per CDR3 protein. The sample includes 40,000 to 45,000 distinct CDR3 sequences, 6.5% to 8% of them seen just once. The time point denotes: sample taken at primary tumor resection. Unsorted whole RNA of tumor, nontumor lung or frozen PBMC was sequenced.

The chain has TRBV6-5 and TRBJ1-2; D is undetermined. The sequenced sample was PBMCs, obtained at surgery. This receptor was identified in a female donor with early-stage non-small cell lung cancer. The CDR3 DNA follows: TGTGCCAGCAGTGCGACTAAGTCCTTAAACTATGGCTACACCTTC. Its protein is CASSATKSLNYGYTF.